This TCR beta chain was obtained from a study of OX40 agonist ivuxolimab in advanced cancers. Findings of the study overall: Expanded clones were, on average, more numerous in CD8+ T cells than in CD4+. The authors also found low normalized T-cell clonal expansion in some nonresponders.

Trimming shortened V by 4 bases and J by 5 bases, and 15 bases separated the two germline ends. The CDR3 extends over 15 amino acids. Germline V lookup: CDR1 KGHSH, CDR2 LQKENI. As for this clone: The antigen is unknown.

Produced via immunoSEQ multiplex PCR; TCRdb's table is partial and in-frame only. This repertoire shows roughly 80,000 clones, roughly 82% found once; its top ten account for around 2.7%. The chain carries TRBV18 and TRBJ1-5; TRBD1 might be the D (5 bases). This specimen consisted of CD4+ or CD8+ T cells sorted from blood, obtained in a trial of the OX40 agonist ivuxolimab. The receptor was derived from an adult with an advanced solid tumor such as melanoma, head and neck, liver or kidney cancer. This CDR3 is CASSRGELGDQPQHF. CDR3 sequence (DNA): TGTGCCAGCTCACGGGGGGAGCTGGGGGATCAGCCCCAGCATTTT.